A single sample gave rise to the 23 T cell receptor beta chains below, sequenced in a study of a mutant IDH1 vaccine in newly diagnosed glioma. Time point noted: week 11, during vaccination. Mutant IDH1 20-mer peptide, at 300 ug, made up each vaccine dose, with topical imiquimod. For these TCRs, the target antigens are not known. TCRdb keeps only in-frame clones here, not all; method: immunoSEQ multiplex PCR. The sample consists of tens of thousands of clones, 70% to 85% of them appearing once. Specimen: PBMCs, collected from a glioma patient whose treatment included an IDH1 peptide vaccine. Receptors originate from a woman in her 50s with glioma.

In its sample, this clone was seen once. The chain joins TRBV7-2 to TRBJ1-2, with 8 bases matching TRBD1. Per the germline V gene, CDR1 is SGHTA and CDR2 is FQGNSA. After removal of 1 base from V and 13 bases from J, the junction contained 8 bases not matched to a gene. The length of the CDR3 is 13 residues. In DNA form, the CDR3 reads TGTGCCAGCAGCTTAGTTCTCCAGGGGGCGGTCACCTTC. Protein sequence: CASSLVLQGAVTF.

The chain combines TRBV6-1 with TRBJ1-2, with 9 bases fitting TRBD1. The CDR3 consists of 19 residues. The V gene's germline CDR1 is MNHNS and CDR2 SASEGT. With V trimmed by 2 bases and J by 4 bases, 17 bases remained unmatched. CDR3: CASSEPATGGAGNRYGYTF. CDR3 DNA sequence: TGTGCCAGCAGTGAACCAGCAACAGGGGGCGCAGGGAACCGCTATGGCTACACCTTC.

The J gene is TRBJ1-1, the V gene TRBV5-6; D may be TRBD1 (6 bases). The germline gives CDR1 SGHDT, CDR2 YYEEEE. This CDR3 is built from 14 residues. V was trimmed by 8 bases and J by 0 bases, leaving 14 bases between them. The CDR3: CASRWGDMNTEAFF. For the CDR3, the DNA is TGTGCCAGTCGGTGGGGGGACATGAACACTGAAGCTTTCTTT.

The J gene is TRBJ2-7, the V gene TRBV27, with 8 positions matching TRBD1. Germline V gives CDR1 MNHEY, CDR2 SMNVEV (reference sequence). V gave up 6 bases and J gave up 1 base; unmatched junction bases: 5. The CDR3 consists of 14 residues. The CDR3 DNA follows: TGTGCCAGCAGGGGCGGACAGGGATCCTACGAGCAGTACTTC. Translation gives CASRGGQGSYEQYF.

The chain recombines TRBV5-1 with TRBJ2-1, with 9 nucleotides matching TRBD2. V dropped 4 bases and J dropped 5; count of bases not matched to a gene: 13. Per the germline V gene, CDR1 is SGHRS and CDR2 is YFSETQ. The CDR3 extends over 17 amino acids. In nucleotides, the CDR3 is TGCGCCAGCAGCCCTAGCGGGGCTACCCGTCCTCACAATGAGCAGTTCTTC. It encodes CASSPSGATRPHNEQFF.

The V gene is TRBV11-1, the J gene TRBJ2-7; D is tentatively TRBD1 or TRBD2 (5 bases each). The germline V gene has CDR1 SGHAT and CDR2 FQDESV (reference sequence). This CDR3 comprises 17 residues. Trimming took off 4 bases at V and 3 bases at J, with 22 bases between the two ends. The CDR3 nucleotides are TGTGCCAGCAGCTCTATGGTGCCGGGGCAGGCCTACTACGAGCAGTACTTC. It yields the protein CASSSMVPGQAYYEQYF.

The gene calls are TRBV7-9 and TRBJ2-2; D may be TRBD1 or TRBD2 (5 bases each). CDR1 is SEHNR, CDR2 FQNEAQ, per germline (reference sequence). The V gene lost 1 base and the J gene lost 5 bases, with 11 bases spanning the gap. The CDR3 sequence is 15 residues long. The CDR3 loop reads CASSLGGRVTGELFF. CDR3 DNA: TGTGCCAGCAGCTTAGGGGGGAGAGTGACCGGGGAGCTGTTTTTT.

V usage is TRBV5-1 and J usage is TRBJ1-2, with unresolved D. The CDR3 sequence is 14 residues long. Germline V gene data show CDR1 as SGHRS and CDR2 as YFSETQ. Trimming stripped 0 bases from V and 0 bases from J, with 6 bases between. CDR3 region: CASSLVSANYGYTF. DNA of the CDR3: TGCGCCAGCAGCTTGGTTTCGGCTAACTATGGCTACACCTTC.

Here the CDR3 reads CASSPPRGEQYF. The CDR3 DNA follows: TGTGCCAGCAGTCCCCCTCGGGGCGAGCAGTACTTC. The J gene is TRBJ2-7, the V gene TRBV6-6; D is possibly TRBD2 (5 bases). CDR1 MNHNY and CDR2 SVGAGI come from the germline V gene (reference sequence). Trimming pared 5 bases from V and 6 bases from J, leaving 11 bases between. This CDR3 has 12 amino acids.

V usage is TRBV29-1 and J usage is TRBJ1-3; 9 bases are shared with TRBD1. The V gene's germline CDR1 is SQVTM and CDR2 ANQGSEA. Trimming cost V 4 bases and J 2 bases; bases outside gene matches: 3. CDR3 length: 14 amino acids. The DNA of the CDR3 is TGCAGCGTTGTGGGACAGGGTCCTGGAAACACCATATATTTT. Protein: CSVVGQGPGNTIYF.

The gene calls are TRBV14 and TRBJ1-2, with a tentative D call TRBD1 (5 bases). Germline V gene sequence: CDR1 SGHDN, CDR2 FVKESK. The CDR3 contains 13 residues. Trimming shortened V by 9 bases and J by 6 bases, and 17 bases separated the two germline ends. The CDR3 protein is CASRRDGEDGYTF. CDR3 DNA: TGTGCCAGTCGAAGGGACGGCGAGGATGGCTACACCTTC. The complete variable domain, with remaining parts taken from reference TRBV14 and TRBJ1-2, reads EAGVTQFPSHSVIEKGQTVTLRCDPISGHDNLYWYRRVMGKEIKFLLHFVKESKQDESGMPNNRFLAERTGGTYSTLKVQPAELEDSGVYFCASRRDGEDGYTFGSGTRLTVV.

The CDR3 bases are TGTGCCAGTAGTATCCGGGACAGGGGGGAATCTTTCTTT. Encoded protein: CASSIRDRGESFF. V usage is TRBV19 and J usage is TRBJ1-1; TRBD1 matches at 11 bases. V lost 3 bases, J lost 12 bases, and 6 bases stayed unmatched. CDR1 and CDR2 (germline): LNHDA, SQIVND (reference sequence). The length of the CDR3 is 13 residues.

This rearrangement joins TRBV11-3 to TRBJ1-1; possible D gene TRBD1, 5 bases. The CDR3 is made up of 13 amino acids. Germline CDR1 is SGHNT and CDR2 is YENEEA. The V gene lost 4 bases and the J gene lost 11 bases, with 17 bases spanning the gap. The CDR3 reads CASSSSMGREAFF. Written as DNA, the CDR3 is TGTGCCAGCAGCTCATCCATGGGACGGGAGGCTTTCTTT.

The CDR3 coding sequence is TGCGCCAGCGGCACTAGCGGGGTTCGGGGAGATACGCAGTATTTT. As protein: CASGTSGVRGDTQYF. The gene calls are TRBV4-1 and TRBJ2-3; 10 nucleotides agree with TRBD2. This CDR3 is built from 15 residues. CDR1 and CDR2 from the germline V gene are MGHRA and YSYEKL. With 8 bases clipped from V and 5 bases from J, the junction kept 10 bases outside the gene matches.

The chain couples TRBV7-9 to TRBJ2-3; 8 bases match TRBD2. V lost 5 bases to trimming and J lost 3 bases; unmatched junction nucleotides: 4. CDR1 is SEHNR and CDR2 is FQNEAQ in the germline V gene (reference sequence). The CDR3 totals 14 residues. CDR3 in amino acids: CASSRTSPTDTQYF. CDR3 coding DNA: TGTGCCAGCAGCCGGACTAGCCCGACAGATACGCAGTATTTT.

The chain is built from TRBV19 and TRBJ2-7; 10 nucleotides line up with TRBD1. The ends lost 4 bases at V and 4 bases at J; junction bases unmatched: 1. Germline V gives CDR1 LNHDA, CDR2 SQIVND (reference sequence). CDR3 size: 13 residues. CDR3 in DNA: TGTGCCAGTAGTACGGGACAGGGGTACGAGCAGTACTTC. This gives the protein CASSTGQGYEQYF.

The J gene is TRBJ2-5, the V gene TRBV29-1; 9 positions agree with TRBD1. After removal of 7 bases from V and 4 bases from J, the junction contained 10 bases not matched to a gene. This CDR3 comprises 14 residues. In germline, CDR1 is SQVTM, CDR2 ANQGSEA. The CDR3 protein is CSAGGGQGPETQYF. As DNA, the CDR3 is TGCAGCGCTGGGGGGGGACAGGGTCCAGAGACCCAGTACTTC.

The chain has TRBV9 and TRBJ2-1, with 7 bases that match TRBD1. The length of the CDR3 is 15 residues. Germline trimming cut 2 bases from V and 7 bases from J; bases unmatched to any gene: 9. In germline, CDR1 is SGDLS, CDR2 YYNGEE. This CDR3 reads CASSVYRTGPNEQFF. CDR3 coding DNA: TGTGCCAGCAGCGTCTATAGGACAGGCCCTAATGAGCAGTTCTTC.

V gene TRBV5-1 combines with J gene TRBJ1-2, with D perhaps TRBD1 (6 bases). The CDR3 has 14 amino acids. Per germline, CDR1 SGHRS and CDR2 YFSETQ. V lost 4 bases and J lost 0, with 10 bases in between. CDR3: CASSEGGANYGYTF. The CDR3, as DNA: TGCGCCAGCAGCGAAGGGGGTGCTAACTATGGCTACACCTTC. Supplemented by reference TRBV5-1 and TRBJ1-2, the full variable domain reads KAGVTQTPRYLIKTRGQQVTLSCSPISGHRSVSWYQQTPGQGLQFLFEYFSETQRNKGNFPGRFSGRQFSNSRSEMNVSTLELGDSALYLCASSEGGANYGYTFGSGTRLTVV.

The rearrangement uses TRBV2 and TRBJ2-7; 8 nucleotides match TRBD2. Germline V lookup: CDR1 SNHLY, CDR2 FYNNEI. CDR3 length equals 14 residues. The V and J ends lost 8 bases and 3 bases, in that order; junction bases with no gene match: 9. CDR3 region: CASGASGGYYEQYF. In DNA form, the CDR3 reads TGTGCCAGCGGTGCGAGCGGGGGTTACTACGAGCAGTACTTC.

This chain connects TRBV5-6 to TRBJ2-3; D might be TRBD2 (5 bases). The V gene lost 1 base and the J gene lost 8 bases, with 8 bases spanning the gap. CDR3 length: 12 amino acids. CDR1 is SGHDT and CDR2 is YYEEEE in the germline V gene. The CDR3 coding sequence is TGTGCCAGCAGCTTGATGAGGGTTACGCAGTATTTT. It encodes CASSLMRVTQYF.

This sequence joins TRBV4-1 and TRBJ1-3; 7 nucleotides align to TRBD1. The CDR3 loop spans 18 amino acids. CDR1 and CDR2 (germline): MGHRA, YSYEKL. V was pared by 4 bases and J by 1 base, with 13 bases of the junction left unmatched. The CDR3 here is CASSRNRQGSGSGNTIYF. In DNA, the CDR3 is TGCGCCAGCAGCCGGAACAGACAGGGTTCAGGATCTGGAAACACCATATATTTT.

The genes are TRBV15 and TRBJ1-5; 7 nucleotides agree with TRBD1. This CDR3 spans 12 amino acids. Germline V gene lookup returns CDR1 LNHNV and CDR2 YYDKDF (reference sequence). J gave up 16 bases and V 1 base, and 7 bases lay outside the gene matches. This CDR3 is CATSRGGTAEHF. CDR3 in DNA: TGTGCCACCAGCAGAGGTGGGACAGCGGAACATTTT.